This T cell receptor beta chain appears in the sequencing data of a study of blood T cells in healthy people across ages. The study's findings and limits: Whereas aged donors had fewer naive CD4+ cells, long-lived donors had more of them and higher diversity. Percentage of naive T cells showed a strong correlation with TCR beta diversity.

CDR1 and CDR2 from the germline V gene are KGHDR and SFDVKD. Germline trimming cut 3 bases from V and 0 bases from J; bases unmatched to any gene: 3. This CDR3 spans 18 amino acids. Next came a second PCR, run for roughly 6 to 11 cycles, which used a sample-barcoded 5' primer along with a J-beta primer mix. One entry per CDR3 protein results from TCRdb running MiXCR on the 5' RACE reads. The sample lists 650,000 to 800,000 distinct CDR3 sequences, under 65% occurring once. About this clonotype: What it binds is not known.

The J gene is TRBJ2-2, the V gene TRBV24-1, with TRBD2 matching 13 bases. The sequencing input was blood. The source of this sequence is a woman over 75 in good health. For the CDR3, the DNA is TGTGCCACCAGTGATACGACTAGCGGGGGGCCGAACACCGGGGAGCTGTTTTTT. Its protein is CATSDTTSGGPNTGELFF.